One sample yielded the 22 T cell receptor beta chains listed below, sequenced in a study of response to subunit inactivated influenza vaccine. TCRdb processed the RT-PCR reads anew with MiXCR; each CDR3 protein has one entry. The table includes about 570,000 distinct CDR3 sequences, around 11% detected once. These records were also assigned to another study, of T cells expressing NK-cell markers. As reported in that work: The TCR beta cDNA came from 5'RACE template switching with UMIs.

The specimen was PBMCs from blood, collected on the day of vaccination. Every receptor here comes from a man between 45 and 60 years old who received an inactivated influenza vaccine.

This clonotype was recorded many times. CDR3 loop: CSAGEGGLDTF. The CDR3 DNA sequence: TGCAGTGCCGGAGAGGGGGGGCTAGACACCTTC. The rearrangement links TRBV20-1 to TRBJ1-2; tentative D call: TRBD1 (6 bases). Germline V gives CDR1 DFQATT, CDR2 SNEGSKA (reference sequence). V lost 6 bases to trimming and J lost 12 bases, with 17 bases between them. The CDR3 loop spans 11 amino acids.

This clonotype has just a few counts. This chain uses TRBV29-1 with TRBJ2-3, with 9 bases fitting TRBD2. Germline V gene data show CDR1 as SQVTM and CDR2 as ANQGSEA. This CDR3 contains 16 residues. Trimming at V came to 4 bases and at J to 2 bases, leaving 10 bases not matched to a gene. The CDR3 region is CSVGLPSGANTDTQYF. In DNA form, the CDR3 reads TGCAGCGTTGGGCTGCCTAGCGGGGCGAACACAGATACGCAGTATTTT.

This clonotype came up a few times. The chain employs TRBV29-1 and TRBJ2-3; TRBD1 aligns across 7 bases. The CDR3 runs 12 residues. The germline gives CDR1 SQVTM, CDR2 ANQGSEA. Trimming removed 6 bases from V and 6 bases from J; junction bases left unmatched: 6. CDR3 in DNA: TGCAGCGTCGTGACAGGGACGGATACGCAGTATTTT. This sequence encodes CSVVTGTDTQYF.

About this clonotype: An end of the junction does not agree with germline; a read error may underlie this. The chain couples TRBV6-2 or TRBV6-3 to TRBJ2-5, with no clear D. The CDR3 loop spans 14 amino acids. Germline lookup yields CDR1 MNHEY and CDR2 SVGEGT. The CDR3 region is CTSSYNSPWETQYF. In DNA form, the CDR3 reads TGTACCAGCAGTTACAACAGCCCTTGGGAGACCCAGTACTTC.

The CDR3 nucleotides are TGTGCCAGCAGTCAGGGCTTTGGCTATGAGCAGTTCTTC. Translating it yields CASSQGFGYEQFF. The chain couples TRBV2 to TRBJ2-1, with D possibly matching TRBD1 (5 bases). The germline V gene has CDR1 SNHLY and CDR2 FYNNEI. Trimming cost V 5 bases and J 8 bases, with 13 bases left between them. CDR3 size: 13 residues.

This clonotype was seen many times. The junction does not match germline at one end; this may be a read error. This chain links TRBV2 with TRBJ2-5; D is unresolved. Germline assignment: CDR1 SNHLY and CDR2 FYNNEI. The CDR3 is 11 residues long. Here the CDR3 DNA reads TGTGCCAGCAGAGAAGGGGAGACCCAGTACTTC. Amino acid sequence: CASREGETQYF. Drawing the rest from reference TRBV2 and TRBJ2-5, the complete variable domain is EPEVTQTPSHQVTQMGQEVILRCVPISNHLYFYWYRQILGQKVEFLVSFYNNEISEKSEIFDDQFSVERPDGSNFTLKIRSTKLEDSAMYFCASREGETQYFGPGTRLLVL.

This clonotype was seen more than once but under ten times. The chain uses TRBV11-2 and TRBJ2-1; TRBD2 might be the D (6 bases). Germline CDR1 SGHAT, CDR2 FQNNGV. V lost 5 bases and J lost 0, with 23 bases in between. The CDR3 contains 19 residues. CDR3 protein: CASSRPGRLAKSSYNEQFF. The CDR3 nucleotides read TGTGCCAGCAGCCGACCCGGGCGGCTAGCGAAAAGCTCCTACAATGAGCAGTTCTTC.

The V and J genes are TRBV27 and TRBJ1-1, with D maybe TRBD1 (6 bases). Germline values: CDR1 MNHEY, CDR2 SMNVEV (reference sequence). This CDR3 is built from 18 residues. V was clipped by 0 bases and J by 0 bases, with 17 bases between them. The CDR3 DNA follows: TGTGCCAGCAGTTTATCGGGGCAGGGGAGGCTCGTGAACACTGAAGCTTTCTTT. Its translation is CASSLSGQGRLVNTEAFF.

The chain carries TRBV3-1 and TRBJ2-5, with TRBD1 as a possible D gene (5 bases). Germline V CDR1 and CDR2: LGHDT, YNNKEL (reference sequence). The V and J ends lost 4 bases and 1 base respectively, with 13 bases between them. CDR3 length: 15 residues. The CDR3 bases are TGTGCCAGCAGCCCCCAGATACAGGTCCAAGAGACCCAGTACTTC. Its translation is CASSPQIQVQETQYF.

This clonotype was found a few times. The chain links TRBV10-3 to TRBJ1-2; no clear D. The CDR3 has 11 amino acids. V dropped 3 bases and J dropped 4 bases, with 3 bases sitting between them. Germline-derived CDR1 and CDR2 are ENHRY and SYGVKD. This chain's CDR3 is CAISDSYGYTF. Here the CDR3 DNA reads TGTGCCATCAGTGACAGCTATGGCTACACCTTC.

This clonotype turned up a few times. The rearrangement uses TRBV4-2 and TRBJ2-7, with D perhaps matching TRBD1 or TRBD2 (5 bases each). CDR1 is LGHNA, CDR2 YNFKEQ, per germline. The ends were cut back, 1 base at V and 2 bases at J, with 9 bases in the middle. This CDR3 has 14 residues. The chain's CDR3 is CASSQAGRTYEQYF. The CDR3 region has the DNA TGTGCCAGCAGCCAAGCGGGGCGGACCTACGAGCAGTACTTC.

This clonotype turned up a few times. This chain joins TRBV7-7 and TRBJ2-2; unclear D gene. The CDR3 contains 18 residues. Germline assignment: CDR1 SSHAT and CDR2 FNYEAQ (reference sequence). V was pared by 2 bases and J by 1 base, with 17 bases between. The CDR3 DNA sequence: TGTGCCAGCAGCTTACCTCCAGTTAGGCCAATGAACACCGGGGAGCTGTTTTTT. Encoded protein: CASSLPPVRPMNTGELFF.

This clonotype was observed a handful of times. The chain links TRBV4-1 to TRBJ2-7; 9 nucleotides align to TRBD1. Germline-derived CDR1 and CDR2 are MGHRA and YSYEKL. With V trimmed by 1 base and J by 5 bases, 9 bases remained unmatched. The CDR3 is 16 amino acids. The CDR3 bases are TGCGCCAGCAGCCAAGGGCTGGACAGGGGCTACCACGAGCAGTACTTC. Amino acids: CASSQGLDRGYHEQYF.

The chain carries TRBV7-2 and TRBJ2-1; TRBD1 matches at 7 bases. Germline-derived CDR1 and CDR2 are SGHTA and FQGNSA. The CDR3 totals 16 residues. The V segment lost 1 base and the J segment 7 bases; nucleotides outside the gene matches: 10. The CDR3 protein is CASSLVHRGAGNEQFF. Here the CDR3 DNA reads TGTGCCAGCAGCTTAGTGCACAGGGGCGCCGGGAATGAGCAGTTCTTC.

The DNA for the CDR3 is TGTGCCACCAGCAGAGGGGGGCAGGGGGCAGGAGATACGCAGTATTTT. Protein sequence: CATSRGGQGAGDTQYF. V usage is TRBV15 and J usage is TRBJ2-3; TRBD1 agrees at 8 bases. After removal of 1 base from V and 5 bases from J, the junction contained 8 bases not matched to a gene. The CDR3 has 16 amino acids. CDR1 and CDR2 (germline): LNHNV, YYDKDF (reference sequence).

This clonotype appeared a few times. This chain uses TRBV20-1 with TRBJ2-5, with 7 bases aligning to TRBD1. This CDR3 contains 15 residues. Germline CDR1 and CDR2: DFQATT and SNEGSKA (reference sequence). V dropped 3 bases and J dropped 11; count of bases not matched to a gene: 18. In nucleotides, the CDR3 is TGCAGTGCTAGGGAGGACAGGCGTCTCCAGGGGGATCAGTACTTC. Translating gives CSAREDRRLQGDQYF.

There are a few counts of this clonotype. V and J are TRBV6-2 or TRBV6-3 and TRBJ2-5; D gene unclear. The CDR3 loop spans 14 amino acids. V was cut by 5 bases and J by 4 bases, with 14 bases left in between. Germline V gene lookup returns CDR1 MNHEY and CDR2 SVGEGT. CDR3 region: CASSPPGYRETQYF. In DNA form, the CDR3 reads TGTGCCAGCAGTCCACCGGGTTACAGAGAGACCCAGTACTTC.

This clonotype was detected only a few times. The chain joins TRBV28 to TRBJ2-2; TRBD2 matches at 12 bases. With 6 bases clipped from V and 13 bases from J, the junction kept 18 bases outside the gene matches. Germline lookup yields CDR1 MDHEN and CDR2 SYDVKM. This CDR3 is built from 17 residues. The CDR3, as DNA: TGTGCCAGCAGCCATGCCCGACTAGCGGGAGAAGTGGCGGGGCTGTTTTTT. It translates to CASSHARLAGEVAGLFF.

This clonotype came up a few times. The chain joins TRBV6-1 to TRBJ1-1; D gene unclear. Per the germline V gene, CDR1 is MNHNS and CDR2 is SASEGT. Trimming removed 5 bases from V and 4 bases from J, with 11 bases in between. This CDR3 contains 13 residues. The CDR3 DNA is TGTGCCAGCAGTATAGGTGGGATCACTGAAGCTTTCTTT. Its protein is CASSIGGITEAFF.

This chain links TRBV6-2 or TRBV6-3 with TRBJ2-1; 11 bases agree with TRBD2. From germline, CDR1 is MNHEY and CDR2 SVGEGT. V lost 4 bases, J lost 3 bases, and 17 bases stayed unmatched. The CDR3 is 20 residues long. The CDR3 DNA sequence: TGTGCCAGCAGTTTTCCGTGGGGTAGCGGGAGGGCCGATGGCTACAATGAGCAGTTCTTC. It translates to CASSFPWGSGRADGYNEQFF.

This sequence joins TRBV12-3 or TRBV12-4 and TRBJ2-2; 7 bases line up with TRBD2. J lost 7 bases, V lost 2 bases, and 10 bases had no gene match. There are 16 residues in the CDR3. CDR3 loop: CASSLSLAAPLGELFF. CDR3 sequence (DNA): TGTGCCAGCAGTTTAAGTCTAGCGGCCCCCCTCGGGGAGCTGTTTTTT.

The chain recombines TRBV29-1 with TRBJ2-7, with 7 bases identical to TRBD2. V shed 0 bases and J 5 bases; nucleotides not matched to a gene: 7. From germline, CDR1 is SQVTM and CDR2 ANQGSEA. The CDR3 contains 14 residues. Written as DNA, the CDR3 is TGCAGCGTTGAAGAACGCACCCGGGGGGACGAGCAGTACTTC. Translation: CSVEERTRGDEQYF.